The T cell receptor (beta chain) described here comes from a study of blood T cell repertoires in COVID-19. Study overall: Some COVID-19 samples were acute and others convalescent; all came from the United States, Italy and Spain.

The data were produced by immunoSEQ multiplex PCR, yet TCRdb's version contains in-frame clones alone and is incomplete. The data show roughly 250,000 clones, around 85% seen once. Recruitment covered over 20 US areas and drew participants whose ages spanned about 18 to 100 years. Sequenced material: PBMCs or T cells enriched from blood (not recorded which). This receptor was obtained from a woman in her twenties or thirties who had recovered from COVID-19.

The DNA of the CDR3 is TGTGCCAGTAGCCACGACAGGGCCCCCTACGAGCAGTACTTC. This codes for CASSHDRAPYEQYF. The V and J genes are TRBV19 and TRBJ2-7, with TRBD1 matching 7 bases. With V trimmed by 6 bases and J by 2 bases, 7 bases remained unmatched. CDR1 LNHDA and CDR2 SQIVND come from the germline V gene (reference sequence). The CDR3 has 14 amino acids.